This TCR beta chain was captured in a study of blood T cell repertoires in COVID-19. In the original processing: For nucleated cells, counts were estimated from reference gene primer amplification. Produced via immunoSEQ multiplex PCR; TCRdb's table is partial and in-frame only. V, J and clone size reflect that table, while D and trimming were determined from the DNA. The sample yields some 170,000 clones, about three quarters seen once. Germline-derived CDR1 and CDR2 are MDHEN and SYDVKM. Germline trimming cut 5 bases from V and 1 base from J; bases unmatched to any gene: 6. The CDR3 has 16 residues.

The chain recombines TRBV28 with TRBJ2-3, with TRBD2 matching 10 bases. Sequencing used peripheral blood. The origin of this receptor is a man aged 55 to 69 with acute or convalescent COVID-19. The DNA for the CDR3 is TGTGCCAGCAGTCCCCAAACTAGCGGGGGCACAGATACGCAGTATTTT. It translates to CASSPQTSGGTDTQYF.